The text below deals with one T cell receptor beta chain. Its antigen is as yet unknown. The ends lost 3 bases at V and 4 bases at J; junction bases unmatched: 6. The CDR3 is 17 amino acids. From germline, CDR1 is ENHRY and CDR2 SYGVKD. These data belong to a study of spatial heterogeneity in lung cancer. General observations from the study: Expanded alpha and beta TCR counts within tumors tracked tumor mutation counts.

TCRdb reprocessed the 5' RACE reads via MiXCR and lists one record per CDR3 protein. The sample lists roughly 10,000 distinct CDR3 sequences; 12% were seen once. Time point specified: sample taken at primary tumor resection. The sample in question was lung tumor tissue, obtained at surgery. The chain employs TRBV10-3 and TRBJ2-5, with 15 bases aligning to TRBD2. The receptor's source is a female donor with early-stage non-small cell lung cancer. CDR3 bases: TGTGCCATCAGTGATGGACTAGCGGGAGGGCCACGAGAGACCCAGTACTTC. This translates into CAISDGLAGGPRETQYF.